The text below deals with one T cell receptor beta chain. A COVID-19 case had been met by exposed participants during the 2 weeks before study entry. This CDR3 is 14 amino acids long. V shed 8 bases and J shed 0 bases, with 11 bases lying between them. Germline V gene lookup returns CDR1 SGHNT and CDR2 YENEEA. This sample stems from a study of blood T cell repertoires in COVID-19. Study background: PBMCs, B-cell-depleted T cells, or T cells provided the cDNA or gDNA that made up the material.

Sequencing used immunoSEQ multiplex PCR; TCRdb keeps in-frame clones, though not all of them. This table holds roughly 240,000 clones, about 87% found once. This receptor was taken from a man over 45 who had been exposed to COVID-19. This chain links TRBV11-3 with TRBJ2-1; D perhaps matches TRBD2 (6 bases). The source material was PBMCs or T cells enriched from blood (not recorded which). CDR3 sequence reads: CASGGLVSYNEQFF. The CDR3 coding sequence is TGTGCCAGCGGAGGGCTAGTCTCCTACAATGAGCAGTTCTTC.